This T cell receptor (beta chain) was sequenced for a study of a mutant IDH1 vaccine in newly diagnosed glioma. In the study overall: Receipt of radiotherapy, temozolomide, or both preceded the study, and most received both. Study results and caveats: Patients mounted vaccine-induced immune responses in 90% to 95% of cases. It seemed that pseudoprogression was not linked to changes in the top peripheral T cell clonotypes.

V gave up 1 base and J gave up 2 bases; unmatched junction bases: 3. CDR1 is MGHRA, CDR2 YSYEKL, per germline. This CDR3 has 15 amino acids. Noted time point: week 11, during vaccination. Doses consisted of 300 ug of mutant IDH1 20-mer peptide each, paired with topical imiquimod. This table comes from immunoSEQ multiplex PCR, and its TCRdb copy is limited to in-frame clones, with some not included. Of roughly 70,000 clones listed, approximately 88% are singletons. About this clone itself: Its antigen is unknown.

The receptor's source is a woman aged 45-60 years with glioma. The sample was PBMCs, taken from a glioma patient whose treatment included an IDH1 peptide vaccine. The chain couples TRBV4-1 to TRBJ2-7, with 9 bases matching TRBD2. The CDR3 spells CASSQGLAGTYEQYF. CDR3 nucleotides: TGCGCCAGCAGCCAAGGGCTAGCGGGGACCTACGAGCAGTACTTC.